The following is a T cell receptor beta chain sequence with its context. Its antigen is currently unknown. Measured with immunoSEQ multiplex PCR; TCRdb has only the in-frame clones, and not every one. The data show more than 2,000,000 clones, roughly nine tenths seen once. Germline V lookup: CDR1 SGHTA, CDR2 FQGNSA. The CDR3 is 12 amino acids. Trimming stripped 5 bases from V and 7 bases from J, with 11 bases between. The sample originates from a study of shared clonotypes between healthy human individuals. Study-wide results and caveats: The study found lower generation probabilities in non-shared clonotypes than in those shared by all four donors.

Input material: naive CD4+ T cells sorted from blood. Subset specified: CD45RA+ positively selected. The chain links TRBV7-2 to TRBJ1-1; D is possibly TRBD1 (5 bases). This TCR was recovered from a man aged 18-30 years in good health. The CDR3 reads CASSRTGFEAFF. DNA for the CDR3: TGTGCCAGCAGCCGAACAGGATTTGAAGCTTTCTTT.